The T cell receptor beta chain under discussion was sequenced for a study of naive and memory T cell subsets. Adult healthy volunteers gave 2.5 ml peripheral blood for whole-blood RNA. The library had UMIs added by 3' ligation of an oligonucleotide to TCR cDNA. This CDR3 region has 13 residues. Germline lookup yields CDR1 LNHNV and CDR2 YYDKDF (reference sequence). Trimming took off 5 bases at V and 4 bases at J, with 12 bases between the two ends. Blood and skin TCR RNA was reverse transcribed with alpha and beta constant primers. Amplification of ligated cDNA took four PCR rounds with SP2 and nested alpha and beta constant primers. TCRdb passed the 5' RACE reads through MiXCR, listing each CDR3 protein once. The sample shows approximately 27,000 distinct CDR3 sequences, around a quarter of them seen only once.

This clonotype was sampled from a female donor in good health. The chain joins TRBV15 to TRBJ2-7; D could derive from TRBD1 or TRBD2 (6 bases each). CDR3 protein: CATSSRGTYEQYF. The CDR3 DNA follows: TGTGCCACCAGCTCGAGGGGGACTTACGAGCAGTACTTC.